The 30 T cell receptor beta chains given below trace back to one sample, sequenced in a study of blood T cell repertoires in COVID-19. Assay used: immunoSEQ multiplex PCR; TCRdb lists only in-frame clones, some missing. The table records 300,000 to 350,000 clones, around 90% of them present only once. The specimen sequenced was peripheral blood. All receptors come from a woman between 25 and 40 years old with COVID-19, enrolled during active disease.

DNA of the CDR3: TGCGCCAGCAGCCGGACCGGGACATCCTATAATTCACCCCTCCACTTT. Its protein is CASSRTGTSYNSPLHF. This sequence joins TRBV4-1 and TRBJ1-6; tentative D call: TRBD1 (6 bases). The V gene's germline CDR1 is MGHRA and CDR2 YSYEKL. The CDR3 sequence is 16 residues long. The V and J ends lost 4 bases and 1 base respectively, with 11 bases between them.

In DNA form, the CDR3 reads TGTGCCAGCAGTTTTCAGTTCAGCAATCAGCCCCAGCATTTT. This encodes CASSFQFSNQPQHF. The chain combines TRBV27 with TRBJ1-5; D is ambiguous. In germline, CDR1 is MNHEY, CDR2 SMNVEV (reference sequence). The CDR3 runs to 14 residues. Trimming pared 3 bases from V and 1 base from J, leaving 7 bases between.

This chain links TRBV2 with TRBJ1-3; D is ambiguous. Germline CDR1 is SNHLY and CDR2 is FYNNEI. V lost 6 bases and J 0 bases, leaving 15 bases between the germline ends. The CDR3 has 16 residues. CDR3 nucleotides: TGTGCCAGCAGCCGAGGAGGACTTTCCTCTGGAAACACCATATATTTT. This translates into CASSRGGLSSGNTIYF. The whole variable domain, filled in from reference TRBV2 and TRBJ1-3, reads EPEVTQTPSHQVTQMGQEVILRCVPISNHLYFYWYRQILGQKVEFLVSFYNNEISEKSEIFDDQFSVERPDGSNFTLKIRSTKLEDSAMYFCASSRGGLSSGNTIYFGEGSWLTVV.

This clone showed up just a few times. The chain joins TRBV10-3 to TRBJ1-6; D gene uncertain. From germline, CDR1 is ENHRY and CDR2 SYGVKD. The CDR3 runs to 13 residues. Trimming took 4 bases from V and 7 from J, leaving 8 bases between them. CDR3 nucleotides: TGTGCCATCAGTGTGGGCGGGAATTCACCCCTCCACTTT. This translates into CAISVGGNSPLHF.

The rearrangement uses TRBV28 and TRBJ1-5; D is undetermined. The CDR3 covers 14 residues. V dropped 3 bases and J dropped 2 bases, with 8 bases sitting between them. From germline, CDR1 is MDHEN and CDR2 SYDVKM. The CDR3 DNA reads TGTGCCAGCAGTTTTTCCTTAGGCAATCAGCCCCAGCATTTT. This translates into CASSFSLGNQPQHF.

This chain uses TRBV6-2 or TRBV6-3 with TRBJ2-5, with D maybe TRBD2 (5 bases). This CDR3 region has 15 residues. CDR1 MNHEY and CDR2 SVGEGT come from the germline V gene. Trimming pared 3 bases from V and 0 bases from J, leaving 11 bases between. CDR3 DNA sequence: TGTGCCAGCAGTTATGGTGGGAGAGACCAAGAGACCCAGTACTTC. This translates into CASSYGGRDQETQYF.

The V call is TRBV21-1, the J call TRBJ2-1; no DNA check was done on the table's D call, TRBD2. TRBV21-1 is labeled a pseudogene. CDR3 size: 15 residues. The CDR3 here is CASILQAGGSDEQFF. In DNA, the CDR3 is TGTGCCAGCATCCTCCAAGCGGGAGGATCCGATGAGCAGTTCTTC.

The CDR3 is CASSAGTVPEAFF. For the CDR3, the DNA is TGTGCCAGTAGTGCCGGGACAGTCCCTGAAGCTTTCTTT. The rearrangement links TRBV19 to TRBJ1-1, with 7 bases fitting TRBD1. From germline, CDR1 is LNHDA and CDR2 SQIVND (reference sequence). This CDR3 is 13 amino acids long. J lost 6 bases, V lost 5 bases, and 6 bases had no gene match.

The gene calls are TRBV15 and TRBJ2-7, with 9 bases identical to TRBD1. Germline assignment: CDR1 LNHNV and CDR2 YYDKDF (reference sequence). The V gene end was trimmed by 2 bases and the J gene end by 3 bases; junction bases not matched to a gene: 2. The CDR3 is 14 amino acids. In nucleotides, the CDR3 is TGTGCCACCAGCAGACGGGGACAGGGCTACGAGCAGTACTTC. This codes for CATSRRGQGYEQYF.

The chain is built from TRBV19 and TRBJ1-5, with D perhaps TRBD1 (5 bases). V was pared by 4 bases and J by 5 bases, with 15 bases between. CDR3 length: 15 residues. Germline values: CDR1 LNHDA, CDR2 SQIVND (reference sequence). The CDR3 reads CASSTGPGRDQPQHF. The CDR3 region has the DNA TGTGCCAGTAGTACAGGGCCCGGGAGGGATCAGCCCCAGCATTTT.

This chain uses TRBV19 with TRBJ1-2; no clear D. This CDR3 spans 14 amino acids. V was clipped by 6 bases and J by 10 bases, with 21 bases between them. Per the germline V gene, CDR1 is LNHDA and CDR2 is SQIVND (reference sequence). The CDR3 region is CASSNSFAAEDYTF. The DNA of the CDR3 is TGTGCCAGTAGCAATTCGTTCGCGGCGGAGGACTACACCTTC.

This clone has just a few counts. The chain couples TRBV4-3 to TRBJ2-7, with a tentative D call TRBD1 (5 bases). V lost 0 bases and J lost 5, with 14 bases in between. Germline CDR1 and CDR2: LGHNA and YSLEER. The CDR3 is made up of 15 amino acids. CDR3 sequence: CASSQDVSGSDEQYF. DNA of the CDR3: TGCGCCAGCAGCCAAGATGTATCAGGGTCCGACGAGCAGTACTTC.

The CDR3 bases are TGTGCCAGCAGCCGAAGGGACAGCTCTGGAAACACCATATATTTT. Its protein is CASSRRDSSGNTIYF. This chain uses TRBV5-6 with TRBJ1-3, with 7 positions matching TRBD1. V trimming: 4 bases; J trimming: 0 bases; junction bases outside the gene matches: 4. Per the germline V gene, CDR1 is SGHDT and CDR2 is YYEEEE. This CDR3 region has 15 residues.

The gene calls are TRBV5-4 and TRBJ2-7, with 7 bases fitting TRBD2. V lost 5 bases to trimming and J lost 6 bases; unmatched junction nucleotides: 11. The CDR3 is 14 residues long. Germline CDR1 and CDR2: SGHNT and YYREEE (reference sequence). CDR3 in DNA: TGTGCCAGCAGTAGGGGCGGGAGTGATTTCGAGCAGTACTTC. Encoded protein: CASSRGGSDFEQYF.

CDR3 in DNA: TGTGCCAGCAGCGCCGGGACAGGGGTTTTATGGACCCAGTACTTC. Translation gives CASSAGTGVLWTQYF. The V call is TRBV7-9, the J call TRBJ2-5, with 10 nucleotides matching TRBD1. The CDR3 spans 15 residues. Trimming cost V 5 bases and J 7 bases; bases outside gene matches: 10. Germline V CDR1 and CDR2: SEHNR, FQNEAQ (reference sequence).

This rearrangement joins TRBV5-1 to TRBJ1-1; D is uncertain. The CDR3 has 15 residues. The ends were cut back, 2 bases at V and 0 bases at J, with 11 bases in the middle. Germline-derived CDR1 and CDR2 are SGHRS and YFSETQ. In DNA, the CDR3 is TGCGCCAGCAGCTTACTAACATCCATGAACACTGAAGCTTTCTTT. Translation: CASSLLTSMNTEAFF.

V and J are TRBV30 and TRBJ1-2, with TRBD1 as a possible D gene (5 bases). CDR1 is GTSNPN and CDR2 is SVGIG in the germline V gene (reference sequence). The CDR3 has 11 residues. Trimming cost V 7 bases and J 3 bases, with 9 bases left between them. The CDR3 nucleotides read TGTGCCTTTGACAGAGACTATGGCTACACCTTC. It is translated as CAFDRDYGYTF.

This chain joins TRBV28 and TRBJ1-2, with a weak D call TRBD1 (6 bases). CDR3 length: 13 amino acids. V was pared by 5 bases and J by 4 bases, with 11 bases between. The germline V gene encodes CDR1 MDHEN and CDR2 SYDVKM. CDR3 protein: CASSRSGAYGYTF. In nucleotides, the CDR3 is TGTGCCAGCAGTAGATCAGGGGCCTATGGCTACACCTTC.

The chain couples TRBV6-2 or TRBV6-3 to TRBJ1-2; no clear D. Germline-derived CDR1 and CDR2 are MNHEY and SVGEGT. The germline V and J ends were trimmed by 6 bases and 8 bases, with 16 bases remaining between them. The CDR3 totals 13 residues. The CDR3 is CASSTSILEGYTF. CDR3 in DNA: TGTGCCAGCAGCACATCTATACTGGAGGGCTACACCTTC.

The chain has TRBV7-8 and TRBJ2-1, with a weak D call TRBD2 (6 bases). The CDR3 runs 14 residues. CDR1 is SGHVS, CDR2 FQNEAQ, per germline. Trimming cost V 1 base and J 9 bases, with 13 bases left between them. CDR3 sequence (DNA): TGTGCCAGCAGCTTAGTCGCGGGAATCTCTGAGCAGTTCTTC. It specifies CASSLVAGISEQFF.

V and J are TRBV19 and TRBJ2-7; maybe TRBD1 (6 bases). CDR3 length equals 11 residues. CDR1 and CDR2 (germline): LNHDA, SQIVND (reference sequence). The CDR3 reads CARDISYEQYF. For the CDR3, the DNA is TGTGCGAGGGACATATCCTACGAGCAGTACTTC.

The chain links TRBV6-5 to TRBJ2-2; TRBD2 matches at 12 bases. In germline, CDR1 is MNHEY, CDR2 SVGAGI. This CDR3 has 15 amino acids. The V segment lost 4 bases and the J segment 7 bases; nucleotides outside the gene matches: 4. CDR3 nucleotide sequence: TGTGCCAGCAGTTCGGGACTAGCGGGCATCGGGGAGCTGTTTTTT. Protein product: CASSSGLAGIGELFF.

V usage is TRBV15 and J usage is TRBJ1-4; TRBD1 is a possible D gene (5 bases). Trimming cost V 0 bases and J 3 bases, with 8 bases left between them. This CDR3 contains 15 residues. In germline, CDR1 is LNHNV, CDR2 YYDKDF (reference sequence). CDR3 coding DNA: TGTGCCACCAGCAGAGATAGACAGCCTAATGAAAAACTGTTTTTT. The encoded protein is CATSRDRQPNEKLFF.

This chain connects TRBV15 to TRBJ2-1, with TRBD2 matching over 7 bases. Germline CDR1 reads LNHNV; CDR2 reads YYDKDF (reference sequence). J lost 9 bases, V lost 5 bases, and 10 bases had no gene match. CDR3 size: 14 residues. The CDR3 spells CATSSLAGSGEQFF. DNA for the CDR3: TGTGCCACCAGCTCGTTAGCGGGCTCGGGTGAGCAGTTCTTC.

In this sample, this clone turned up once. The chain joins TRBV25-1 to TRBJ1-2; TRBD1 matches 11 bases. The CDR3 is 17 residues long. The germline CDR1 and CDR2 sequences are MGHDK and SYGVNS. The V segment lost 0 bases and the J segment 4 bases; nucleotides outside the gene matches: 7. The CDR3, as DNA: TGTGCCAGCAGTGAATATATAGGGACAGGGGGAATCTATGGCTACACCTTC. As protein: CASSEYIGTGGIYGYTF.

V gene TRBV11-2 combines with J gene TRBJ2-7; D is perhaps TRBD1 (5 bases). The V gene lost 3 bases and the J gene lost 7 bases, with 10 bases spanning the gap. This CDR3 contains 12 residues. Germline CDR1 SGHAT, CDR2 FQNNGV. CDR3 in amino acids: CASSLNQGEQYF. CDR3 nucleotide sequence: TGTGCCAGCAGCTTGAATCAGGGAGAGCAGTACTTC.

The V and J genes are TRBV12-3 or TRBV12-4 and TRBJ1-6; TRBD1 is a possible D gene (5 bases). Trimming removed 6 bases at V and 8 bases at J, with 11 bases between. The CDR3 consists of 13 residues. CDR3 coding DNA: TGTGCCAGCAGCCCAGGGTCGGATTCACCCCTCCACTTT. Translation gives CASSPGSDSPLHF.

Only one count was recorded for this clone. The CDR3 region is CASSYRGQGGQPQHF. CDR3 sequence (DNA): TGTGCCAGCAGTTACCGCGGACAGGGTGGACAGCCCCAGCATTTT. The gene calls are TRBV6-5 and TRBJ1-5; 8 nucleotides agree with TRBD1. The CDR3 has 15 amino acids. From germline, CDR1 is MNHEY and CDR2 SVGAGI. V gave up 2 bases and J gave up 7 bases; unmatched junction bases: 7.

The chain links TRBV4-1 to TRBJ2-1; TRBD2 aligns across 8 bases. From germline, CDR1 is MGHRA and CDR2 YSYEKL. The CDR3 spans 14 residues. Trimming at V came to 0 bases and at J to 8 bases, leaving 3 bases not matched to a gene. In nucleotides, the CDR3 is TGCGCCAGCAGCCAAGAAGGACTAGCCGATGAGCAGTTCTTC. It is translated as CASSQEGLADEQFF.

The count of this clone is one. The chain carries TRBV6-5 and TRBJ1-2; a weak D match, TRBD1 (6 bases). The V and J ends lost 4 bases and 8 bases respectively, with 17 bases between them. The CDR3 totals 14 residues. The germline V gene encodes CDR1 MNHEY and CDR2 SVGAGI. Written as DNA, the CDR3 is TGTGCCAGCAGTTCTGCTCAGGGGCGGAACGGCTACACCTTC. It yields the protein CASSSAQGRNGYTF.